This entry lists 16 T cell receptor beta chains sequenced from one sample in a study of molecular identifiers for immune sequencing clone quantification. TCRdb re-analysed the PCR reads in MiXCR, keeping a single row per CDR3 protein. The table has some 320,000 distinct CDR3 sequences, 20% to 25% seen once. Material for sequencing was naive CD8+ T cells from blood, with Jurkat cell RNA spiked in. The subset was: FACS-sorted CD8+CD4-CCR7+CD45RA+ naive T cells. These receptors came from a human donor in good health. Some libraries in this study had Jurkat cell RNA spiked in.

This clonotype was seen a few times. This chain joins TRBV3-1 and TRBJ2-6; 8 bases are shared with TRBD2. The CDR3 spans 22 residues. J gave up 0 bases and V 0 bases, and 16 bases lay outside the gene matches. Germline V lookup: CDR1 LGHDT, CDR2 YNNKEL (reference sequence). CDR3 sequence: CASSQDRLNLVSGASGANVLTF. Here the CDR3 DNA reads TGTGCCAGCAGCCAAGATCGGTTAAATCTGGTTAGCGGGGCCTCTGGGGCCAACGTCCTGACTTTC.

Of note for this clonotype: A read error may be the cause here, since a much bigger clone is one base away. This chain links TRBV9 with TRBJ2-2; D gene uncertain. The germline V gene has CDR1 SGDLS and CDR2 YYNGEE. The CDR3 has 12 residues. The germline V and J ends were trimmed by 3 bases and 5 bases, with 5 bases remaining between them. The CDR3 protein is CASSATTGELFF. DNA of the CDR3: TGTGCCAGCAGCGCAACGACCGGGGAGCTGTTTTTT.

A remark on this clonotype: A clone one base away is much larger, so this may be a read error. The chain is built from TRBV10-2 and TRBJ2-6; weak D call: TRBD1 (5 bases). CDR1 WSHSY and CDR2 SAAADI come from the germline V gene. The CDR3 sequence is 16 residues long. The CDR3 protein is CASSVEGPSGANVRTF. Here the CDR3 DNA reads TGCGCCAGCAGTGTGGAAGGCCCCTCTGGGGCCAACGTCCGGACTTTC.

This clonotype was observed at least ten times. This chain connects TRBV11-2 to TRBJ2-1; D gene unclear. The germline gives CDR1 SGHAT, CDR2 FQNNGV. The CDR3 is 13 amino acids. V was trimmed by 2 bases and J by 4 bases, leaving 6 bases between them. CDR3 bases: TGTGCCAGCAGCTTAAACCAATACAATGAGCAGTTCTTC. Translating gives CASSLNQYNEQFF.

This clonotype showed up many times. The chain has TRBV9 and TRBJ2-1, with 8 bases lining up with TRBD2. CDR3 length: 15 residues. The ends lost 3 bases at V and 6 bases at J; junction bases unmatched: 8. Germline V gene data show CDR1 as SGDLS and CDR2 as YYNGEE. CDR3 protein: CASSGGVAGFNEQFF. The CDR3, as DNA: TGTGCCAGCAGCGGGGGGGTAGCGGGGTTCAATGAGCAGTTCTTC.

This clonotype appeared many times. The CDR3 here is CASSDADYYTDTQYF. CDR3 coding DNA: TGCGCCAGCAGCGATGCTGACTATTACACAGATACGCAGTATTTT. This chain uses TRBV5-1 with TRBJ2-3; D is possibly TRBD2 (5 bases). V gave up 4 bases and J gave up 2 bases, with 14 bases separating them. The CDR3 extends over 15 amino acids. The germline CDR1 and CDR2 sequences are SGHRS and YFSETQ.

At least ten counts were recorded for this clonotype. This chain links TRBV29-1 with TRBJ2-7; 7 bases map to TRBD1. There are 12 residues in the CDR3. Germline assignment: CDR1 SQVTM and CDR2 ANQGSEA. The J segment lost 2 bases and the V segment lost 6 bases, leaving 4 bases of the junction unmatched. CDR3 coding DNA: TGCAGCGTGGGGGACAGTACCTACGAGCAGTACTTC. Translating it yields CSVGDSTYEQYF.

This clonotype has a count of ten or more. J is TRBJ1-1 and V is TRBV13; unclear D gene. Per the germline V gene, CDR1 is PRHDT and CDR2 is FYEKMQ (reference sequence). V gave up 5 bases and J gave up 0 bases, with 7 bases separating them. This CDR3 has 13 residues. Written as DNA, the CDR3 is TGTGCCAGCAGCACTGGCGTGAACACTGAAGCTTTCTTT. Protein: CASSTGVNTEAFF.

This clonotype was found many times. The genes are TRBV5-1 and TRBJ2-3; D possibly corresponds to TRBD2 (5 bases). V lost 2 bases and J lost 0, with 7 bases in between. CDR3 length: 14 amino acids. Germline assignment: CDR1 SGHRS and CDR2 YFSETQ. The CDR3 sequence: CASSFGVSTDTQYF. The CDR3 DNA sequence: TGCGCCAGCAGCTTCGGGGTTAGCACAGATACGCAGTATTTT.

This clonotype was found many times. The V and J genes are TRBV9 and TRBJ2-1, with D possibly being TRBD1 (6 bases). The CDR3 consists of 15 residues. Trimming shortened V by 0 bases and J by 6 bases, and 13 bases separated the two germline ends. Germline CDR1 and CDR2: SGDLS and YYNGEE. DNA for the CDR3: TGTGCCAGCAGCGTAGAGGGGCAGGGGTCCAATGAGCAGTTCTTC. Translated, it gives CASSVEGQGSNEQFF.

At least ten counts were recorded for this clonotype. This sequence joins TRBV9 and TRBJ2-3; D is possibly TRBD2 (6 bases). The CDR3 sequence is 14 residues long. V was pared by 2 bases and J by 0 bases, with 7 bases between. Germline V gives CDR1 SGDLS, CDR2 YYNGEE. The DNA of the CDR3 is TGTGCCAGCAGCGTTAGCGGTAGCACAGATACGCAGTATTTT. This codes for CASSVSGSTDTQYF.

Turning to this clonotype: A read error is possible here, since a much larger clone lies one base away. Here the CDR3 reads CAGSEELAGGILGSYNEQFF. The CDR3 bases are TGTGCCGGCAGTGAAGAGCTAGCGGGAGGGATATTGGGATCCTACAATGAGCAGTTCTTC. The chain uses TRBV2 and TRBJ2-1; 12 bases align to TRBD2. This CDR3 comprises 20 residues. From germline, CDR1 is SNHLY and CDR2 FYNNEI.

This clonotype occurred many times. This chain links TRBV13 with TRBJ2-7; 10 nucleotides line up with TRBD1. Germline V lookup: CDR1 PRHDT, CDR2 FYEKMQ (reference sequence). This CDR3 is 16 amino acids long. The trim removed 1 base at V and 5 bases at J, leaving 8 bases unmatched. As DNA, the CDR3 is TGTGCCAGCAGCTTAGACGGGACAGGGGTTGGGAACGAGCAGTACTTC. Encoded protein: CASSLDGTGVGNEQYF.

A word on this clonotype: A much larger clone lies one base from this, so it may be a read error. The chain uses TRBV7-8 and TRBJ2-3; possibly TRBD1 for D (5 bases). This CDR3 contains 17 residues. Germline CDR1 is SGHVS and CDR2 is FQNEAQ. CDR3 amino acids: CAGSLERSGRGTDTQYF. CDR3 nucleotide sequence: TGTGCCGGCAGCTTAGAGCGTTCGGGCAGGGGCACAGATACGCAGTATTTT.

Worth noting for this clonotype: This could be a read error, since a much larger clone is one nucleotide away. This chain joins TRBV7-9 and TRBJ2-3; possible D gene TRBD2, 6 bases. The V and J ends lost 5 bases and 1 base respectively, with 13 bases between them. The CDR3 contains 15 residues. Germline loops: CDR1 SEHNR, CDR2 FQNEAQ (reference sequence). CDR3 protein: CASSQIADCTDTQYF. CDR3 DNA: TGTGCCAGCAGCCAAATAGCGGATTGCACAGATACGCAGTATTTT.

The sample holds many counts of this clonotype. The chain has TRBV27 and TRBJ2-2; a possible D gene is TRBD1 (5 bases). Germline-derived CDR1 and CDR2 are MNHEY and SMNVEV (reference sequence). This CDR3 has 15 amino acids. V shed 3 bases and J shed 5 bases, with 13 bases lying between them. The CDR3 sequence is CASSFSQGKTGELFF. CDR3 nucleotide sequence: TGTGCCAGCAGTTTTTCGCAGGGAAAGACCGGGGAGCTGTTTTTT.